Listed below are T cell receptor beta chains from one sample, sequenced in a study of blood T cell repertoires in COVID-19. The protocol was immunoSEQ multiplex PCR, while the TCRdb copy is restricted to in-frame clones and leaves out a portion. The sample lists roughly 410,000 clones; approximately 90% were seen once. The sequenced material came from peripheral blood. The receptors derive from a woman between 35 and 50 years old with COVID-19, enrolled during active disease. CDR3s include the opening cysteine and the closing phenylalanine or tryptophan. Fields, in order: clone size, V gene, J gene, D gene, CDR3 protein. A D gene is named only where the DNA matches it firmly. Expanded clones get a size class; other rows say once, few or many, or leave the size out.

clone_size: NA
v_call: TRBV27
j_call: TRBJ2-7
d_call: TRBD2
cdr3_aa: CASSLSTSGTAGEQYF

clone_size: many
v_call: TRBV5-4
j_call: TRBJ2-7
d_call: TRBD1
cdr3_aa: CASSFPHGTGNHEQYF

clone_size: NA
v_call: TRBV18
j_call: TRBJ1-2
d_call: NA
cdr3_aa: CASSPRGPNYGYTF

clone_size: NA
v_call: TRBV7-7
j_call: TRBJ1-4
d_call: NA
cdr3_aa: CASSIQGSEKLFF

clone_size: NA
v_call: TRBV15
j_call: TRBJ2-2
d_call: NA
cdr3_aa: CATAGGGRIFGELFF

clone_size: few
v_call: TRBV5-1
j_call: TRBJ1-2
d_call: TRBD1
cdr3_aa: CASSLEGQDYGYTF

clone_size: NA
v_call: TRBV7-6
j_call: TRBJ1-2
d_call: TRBD1
cdr3_aa: CASSLGTGGDYGYTF

clone_size: NA
v_call: TRBV2
j_call: TRBJ1-1
d_call: TRBD1
cdr3_aa: CASSEEGQGNTEAFF

clone_size: NA
v_call: TRBV2
j_call: TRBJ1-2
d_call: NA
cdr3_aa: CASSEGGAANYGYTF

clone_size: NA
v_call: TRBV21-1
j_call: TRBJ1-5
d_call: NA
cdr3_aa: CASSKSQLEYSNQPQHF

clone_size: NA
v_call: TRBV18
j_call: TRBJ2-1
d_call: TRBD2
cdr3_aa: CASSPRTSGSIINEQFF

clone_size: NA
v_call: TRBV4-2
j_call: TRBJ1-1
d_call: TRBD1
cdr3_aa: CASSPLTGAGTEAFF

clone_size: NA
v_call: TRBV7-9
j_call: TRBJ1-6
d_call: NA
cdr3_aa: CASSLALTVTYNSPLHF

clone_size: few
v_call: TRBV18
j_call: TRBJ1-4
d_call: TRBD1
cdr3_aa: CASSPSGTGPTRNEKLFF

clone_size: NA
v_call: TRBV6-6
j_call: TRBJ1-2
d_call: NA
cdr3_aa: CASYTGVRGYTF

clone_size: NA
v_call: TRBV18
j_call: TRBJ2-1
d_call: NA
cdr3_aa: CASSPSEAAPNNEQFF

clone_size: NA
v_call: TRBV7-2
j_call: TRBJ1-2
d_call: NA
cdr3_aa: CASSFETPLGYGYTF

clone_size: once
v_call: TRBV5-4
j_call: TRBJ1-3
d_call: NA
cdr3_aa: CASSLQGSGNTIYF

clone_size: NA
v_call: TRBV5-4
j_call: TRBJ2-1
d_call: NA
cdr3_aa: CASSLFATYNEQFF

clone_size: few
v_call: TRBV28
j_call: TRBJ2-7
d_call: NA
cdr3_aa: CASCRGSGEQYF

clone_size: NA
v_call: TRBV29-1
j_call: TRBJ2-1
d_call: TRBD2
cdr3_aa: CSVLSGGAYNEQFF

clone_size: NA
v_call: TRBV5-4
j_call: TRBJ2-1
d_call: NA
cdr3_aa: CASSSDTSNNEQFF

clone_size: NA
v_call: TRBV5-4
j_call: TRBJ1-2
d_call: NA
cdr3_aa: CASSSPPGVGNYGYTF

clone_size: NA
v_call: TRBV5-1
j_call: TRBJ1-2
d_call: TRBD1
cdr3_aa: CASSWGQNYGYTF

clone_size: NA
v_call: TRBV2
j_call: TRBJ2-2
d_call: NA
cdr3_aa: CASRFTYTGELFF

clone_size: NA
v_call: TRBV7-8
j_call: TRBJ1-1
d_call: NA
cdr3_aa: CASSLAMGLIPEAFF

clone_size: NA
v_call: TRBV4-2
j_call: TRBJ1-1
d_call: NA
cdr3_aa: CASSPGETEAFF

clone_size: NA
v_call: TRBV24-1
j_call: TRBJ2-2
d_call: TRBD1
cdr3_aa: CATMGQGGTGELFF

clone_size: once
v_call: TRBV6-2/TRBV6-3
j_call: TRBJ1-1
d_call: NA
cdr3_aa: CASSYAARTEAFF

clone_size: NA
v_call: TRBV5-3
j_call: TRBJ2-1
d_call: NA
cdr3_aa: CARSLDGSRCPYNEQFF

clone_size: once
v_call: TRBV5-1
j_call: TRBJ1-1
d_call: NA
cdr3_aa: CASSQTRGHRTEAFF

clone_size: NA
v_call: TRBV12-3/TRBV12-4
j_call: TRBJ1-2
d_call: NA
cdr3_aa: CASSGQSTYGYTF

clone_size: NA
v_call: TRBV4-3
j_call: TRBJ1-4
d_call: NA
cdr3_aa: CASSQGPLKREKLFF

clone_size: NA
v_call: TRBV4-3
j_call: TRBJ1-6
d_call: NA
cdr3_aa: CASSQDRNSPLHF

clone_size: NA
v_call: TRBV5-1
j_call: TRBJ2-1
d_call: TRBD2
cdr3_aa: CASSLVGLVVYVPNNEQFF

clone_size: NA
v_call: TRBV15
j_call: TRBJ2-1
d_call: NA
cdr3_aa: CATSRGGGNNEQFF

clone_size: NA
v_call: TRBV10-3
j_call: TRBJ2-5
d_call: NA
cdr3_aa: CAIKGEQETQYF

clone_size: NA
v_call: TRBV3-1/TRBV3-2
j_call: TRBJ1-1
d_call: NA
cdr3_aa: CASRLEGVAEAFF

clone_size: NA
v_call: TRBV4-1
j_call: TRBJ2-3
d_call: TRBD2
cdr3_aa: CASSLGLAGGRLEDTQYF

clone_size: NA
v_call: TRBV6-4
j_call: TRBJ1-6
d_call: NA
cdr3_aa: CASSTDSNYNSPLHF